This entry describes one T cell receptor (beta chain). Its antigen is unknown. The data stem from a study of cytomegalovirus exposure and HLA in healthy donors. Study conclusions and caveats: A missense variant in DCLRE1C was later tied to TCR beta V- and J-gene trimming. Certain indistinguishable V segments, among them TRBV6-2 and TRBV6-3, were excluded. An analysis was carried out later, and it reportedly showed fewer N-insertions in an Asian-associated ancestry cluster than the roughly 700-donor mean.

Germline CDR1 SGHVS, CDR2 FQNEAQ. This CDR3 is 15 amino acids long. V dropped 5 bases and J dropped 0 bases, with 13 bases sitting between them. The PCR contained 60 Vbeta and 13 Jbeta primers. The table came from immunoSEQ multiplex PCR; TCRdb's copy has only in-frame clones and leaves some out. Here the sample spans 64,000 or so clones, roughly 87% being singletons. The gene calls are TRBV7-8 and TRBJ1-1; D is undetermined. The sample was PBMCs. The clonotype comes from a female donor in good health and CMV-seronegative. This CDR3 is CASSPRTGMNTEAFF. The CDR3 DNA is TGTGCCAGCAGCCCCCGAACGGGGATGAACACTGAAGCTTTCTTT.